The clone carrying this T cell receptor (beta chain) was seen a handful of times. Its antigen is not known. Trimming cost V 1 base and J 1 base, with 7 bases left between them. The CDR3 runs 14 residues. The V gene's germline CDR1 is SGHNT and CDR2 YENEEA. These data are taken from a study of T cell responses to AZD1222 COVID-19 vaccine. Here immunoSEQ multiplex PCR was the method, and the copy in TCRdb shows in-frame clones only, minus some. The table includes 100,000 to 150,000 clones, roughly 89% detected once. Study results and caveats: Distributed over spike, vaccine-associated CD4 TCRs predominated at 160-218 and 743-854. Baseline serology detected seropositivity in only six AZD1222 recipients.

The sequence came from an adult who received the AZD1222 COVID-19 vaccine. The chain has TRBV11-3 and TRBJ2-5; possibly TRBD1 for D (6 bases). Material: peripheral blood, obtained 28 days after the second AZD1222 dose. This chain's CDR3 is CASSLGGGQETQYF. The CDR3 DNA sequence: TGTGCCAGCAGCTTAGGAGGGGGCCAAGAGACCCAGTACTTC.